The T cell receptor (beta chain) under discussion was sequenced for a study of regulatory T cells in long-lasting Graves disease. Whole-study results and caveats: Persistent disease exhibited a predilection for TRBV28, TRBJ1-2 and TRBJ2-5.

The V end was cut by 8 bases, the J end by 1 base, with 15 bases between. The CDR3 runs 14 residues. Germline values: CDR1 MNHEY, CDR2 SVGEGT. Building the TCR beta libraries relied on iRepertoire HTBI primers, and CDR3 regions underwent Arm-PCR. In the authors' methods: In the combined samples, 55 to 75 TRBV and approximately 15 TRBJ segments were identified. In TCRdb, the multiplex PCR reads were re-called with MiXCR into one record per CDR3 protein. None of the V and J calls come from the authors' own analysis; TCRdb made them. The sample includes hundreds of thousands of distinct CDR3 sequences, around 20% of them seen just once. Time point denoted: persistent/refractory GD, antithyroid drugs over 5 years with positive TRAb. Researchers made the TCR library from RNA that was extracted from PBMCs. Graves' disease diagnoses used American Thyroid Association guidelines. An endocrinology department located in Xi'an, China, was where the patients came from.

There are many counts of this clonotype. Its antigen remains unidentified. Material: peripheral blood mononuclear cells (PBMCs), obtained when the disease was refractory, from a patient treated with antithyroid drugs. The rearrangement uses TRBV6-2 or TRBV6-3 and TRBJ2-7; no reliable D call. This TCR was recovered from a female donor with Graves disease. The CDR3 sequence: CASAPGQMSYEQYF. CDR3 nucleotides: TGTGCCAGCGCCCCTGGGCAGATGTCCTACGAGCAGTACTTC.